The next 3 T cell receptor beta chains were all read from a single sample in a study of immune evolution from preneoplasia to lung adenocarcinoma. Repertoires were generated with immunoSEQ multiplex PCR, while TCRdb's copy carries only in-frame clones and drops some. The sample comprises approximately 2,000 clones, 82% of which are singletons, and about 8.1% rests with the top ten. Sequences were obtained from FFPE adjacent normal lung tissue. The receptors were gathered from an older person with lung adenocarcinoma.

As concerns this clone: The same CDR3 arises from other DNA sequences in this sample as well. This rearrangement joins TRBV19 to TRBJ2-5; D is ambiguous. Trimming took 2 bases from V and 2 from J, leaving 6 bases between them. The germline V gene encodes CDR1 LNHDA and CDR2 SQIVND (reference sequence). The CDR3 loop spans 13 amino acids. CDR3 DNA sequence: TGTGCCAGTAGTATACGGCAGCAAGAGACCCAGTACTTC. It specifies CASSIRQQETQYF.

The V gene is TRBV9, the J gene TRBJ2-5; tentative D call: TRBD1 (5 bases). Per germline, CDR1 SGDLS and CDR2 YYNGEE. Trimming took off 0 bases at V and 0 bases at J, with 15 bases between the two ends. The CDR3 has 17 amino acids. CDR3 in DNA: TGTGCCAGCAGCGTAGCTCTAGGGGAAGGGGACCAAGAGACCCAGTACTTC. Amino acids: CASSVALGEGDQETQYF.

The V and J genes are TRBV30 and TRBJ1-2; perhaps TRBD1 as D (5 bases). The CDR3 has 14 amino acids. Looked up from germline, CDR1 is GTSNPN and CDR2 is SVGIG (reference sequence). Trimming cost V 0 bases and J 7 bases, with 15 bases left between them. The CDR3 sequence is CAWSVAGPRGGYTF. The DNA of the CDR3 is TGTGCCTGGAGTGTAGCAGGGCCAAGGGGTGGCTACACCTTC.